The clone carrying this TCR beta chain was detected only a few times. Its antigen is unidentified. Through a sample-barcoded 5' primer and a J-beta primer mix, a second PCR was run for roughly 6 to 12 cycles. Each cDNA molecule was tagged by a template-switch adaptor with 12 random nucleotides. MiXCR, run by TCRdb on the 5' RACE reads, gives a single entry per CDR3 protein. This table has 950,000 to 1,200,000 distinct CDR3 sequences, around two fifths appearing once. This specimen comes from a study of blood T cells in healthy people across ages. Study-wide results and caveats: In long-lived donors, naive CD4+ cell counts and diversity exceeded those of aged donors. Possibly confounding the expanded clonotype changes was the fact that donor CMV status was unknown.

The CDR3 has 16 amino acids. Germline CDR1 is DFQATT and CDR2 is SNEGSKA (reference sequence). Trimming stripped 3 bases from V and 0 bases from J, with 16 bases between. The sequenced material came from blood. The sequence came from a man aged 18 to 30 in good health. V gene TRBV20-1 combines with J gene TRBJ2-3; no clear D gene. The CDR3 loop is CSASTIRTTSTDTQYF. As DNA, the CDR3 is TGCAGTGCTAGCACAATTAGGACGACTAGCACAGATACGCAGTATTTT.